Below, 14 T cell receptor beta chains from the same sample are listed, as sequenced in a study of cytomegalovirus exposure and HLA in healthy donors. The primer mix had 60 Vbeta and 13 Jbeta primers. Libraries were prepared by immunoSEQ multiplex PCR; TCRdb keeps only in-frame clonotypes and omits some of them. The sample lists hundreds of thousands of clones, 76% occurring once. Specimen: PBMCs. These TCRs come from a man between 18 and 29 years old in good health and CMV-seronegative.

CDR3 sequence reads: CASSSRTGGVEQYF. As DNA, the CDR3 is TGTGCCAGCAGTTCGCGCACAGGGGGAGTCGAGCAGTACTTC. V is TRBV27 and J is TRBJ2-7, with 8 bases identical to TRBD1. The CDR3 length is 14 residues. CDR1 and CDR2 (germline): MNHEY, SMNVEV (reference sequence). V lost 4 bases and J lost 6; bases outside the gene matches: 8.

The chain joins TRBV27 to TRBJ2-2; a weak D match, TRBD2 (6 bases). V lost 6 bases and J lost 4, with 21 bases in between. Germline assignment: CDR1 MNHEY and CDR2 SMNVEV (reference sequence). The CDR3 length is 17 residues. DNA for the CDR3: TGTGCCAGCAGCCTCTGGGGGTGGGGACTTCCCACCGGGGAGCTGTTTTTT. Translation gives CASSLWGWGLPTGELFF.

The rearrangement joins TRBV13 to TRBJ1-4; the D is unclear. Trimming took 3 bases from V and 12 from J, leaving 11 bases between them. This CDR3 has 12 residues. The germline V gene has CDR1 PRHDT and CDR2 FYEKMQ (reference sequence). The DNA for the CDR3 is TGTGCCAGCAGCTTGGACCGGGGAGAACTGTTTTTT. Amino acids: CASSLDRGELFF.

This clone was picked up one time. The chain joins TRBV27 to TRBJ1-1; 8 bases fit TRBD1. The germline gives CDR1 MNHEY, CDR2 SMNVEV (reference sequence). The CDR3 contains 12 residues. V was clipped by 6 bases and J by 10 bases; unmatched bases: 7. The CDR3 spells CASSDRGRGAFF. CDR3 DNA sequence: TGTGCCAGCAGCGACAGGGGACGAGGAGCTTTCTTT.

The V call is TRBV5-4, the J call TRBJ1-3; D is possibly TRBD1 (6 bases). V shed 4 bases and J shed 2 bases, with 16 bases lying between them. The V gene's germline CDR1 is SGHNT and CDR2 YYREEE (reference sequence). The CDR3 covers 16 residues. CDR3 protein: CASSGGAAGTGNTIYF. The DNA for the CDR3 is TGTGCCAGCAGCGGGGGCGCAGCCGGTACTGGAAACACCATATATTTT.

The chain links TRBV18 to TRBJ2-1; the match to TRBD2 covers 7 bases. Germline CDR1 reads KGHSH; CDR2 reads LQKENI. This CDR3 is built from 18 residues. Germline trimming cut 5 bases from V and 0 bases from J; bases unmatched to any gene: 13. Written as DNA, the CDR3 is TGTGCCAGCTCAAGCAATAGCGGGTGGGAACCCTCCTACAATGAGCAGTTCTTC. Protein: CASSSNSGWEPSYNEQFF. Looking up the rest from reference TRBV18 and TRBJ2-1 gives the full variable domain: NAGVMQNPRHLVRRRGQEARLRCSPMKGHSHVYWYRQLPEEGLKFMVYLQKENIIDESGMPKERFSAEFPKEGPSILRIQQVVRGDSAAYFCASSSNSGWEPSYNEQFFGPGTRLTVL.

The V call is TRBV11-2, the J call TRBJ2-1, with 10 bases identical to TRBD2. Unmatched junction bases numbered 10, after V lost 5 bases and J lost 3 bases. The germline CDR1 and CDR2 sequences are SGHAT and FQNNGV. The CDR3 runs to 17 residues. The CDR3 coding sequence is TGTGCCAGCAGCCCTGGGACGGGACTAGCGCTCTACAATGAGCAGTTCTTC. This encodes CASSPGTGLALYNEQFF.

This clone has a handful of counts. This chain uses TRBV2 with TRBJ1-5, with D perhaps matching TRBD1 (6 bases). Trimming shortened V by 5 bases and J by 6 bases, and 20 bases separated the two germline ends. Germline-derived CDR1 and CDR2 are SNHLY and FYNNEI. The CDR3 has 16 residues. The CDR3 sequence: CASSRGLNTGFQPQHF. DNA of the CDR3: TGTGCCAGCAGTCGAGGCCTTAATACAGGGTTTCAGCCCCAGCATTTT.

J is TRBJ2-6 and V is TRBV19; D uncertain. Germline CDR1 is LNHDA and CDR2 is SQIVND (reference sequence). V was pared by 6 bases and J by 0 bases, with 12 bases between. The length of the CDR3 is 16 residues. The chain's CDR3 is CASSSGFLSGANVLTF. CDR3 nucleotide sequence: TGTGCCAGTAGCTCCGGGTTTCTCTCTGGGGCCAACGTCCTGACTTTC.

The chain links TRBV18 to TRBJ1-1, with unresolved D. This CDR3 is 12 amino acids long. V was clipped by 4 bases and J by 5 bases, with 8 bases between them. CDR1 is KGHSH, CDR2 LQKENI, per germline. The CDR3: CASSHRETEAFF. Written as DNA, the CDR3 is TGTGCCAGCTCACACAGAGAGACTGAAGCTTTCTTT.

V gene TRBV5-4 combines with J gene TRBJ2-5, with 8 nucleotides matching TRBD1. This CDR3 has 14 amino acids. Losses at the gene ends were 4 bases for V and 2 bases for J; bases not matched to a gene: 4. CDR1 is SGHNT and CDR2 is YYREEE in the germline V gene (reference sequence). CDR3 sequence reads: CASSRQGTQETQYF. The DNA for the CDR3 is TGTGCCAGCAGCCGACAGGGGACTCAAGAGACCCAGTACTTC.

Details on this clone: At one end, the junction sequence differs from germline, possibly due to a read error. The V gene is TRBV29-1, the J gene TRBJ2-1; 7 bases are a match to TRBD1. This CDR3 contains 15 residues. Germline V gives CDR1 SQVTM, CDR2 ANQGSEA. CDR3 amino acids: CSVGTGLSSYNGQFF. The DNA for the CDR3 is TGCAGCGTTGGGACAGGCCTGAGCTCCTACAATGGGCAGTTCTTC.

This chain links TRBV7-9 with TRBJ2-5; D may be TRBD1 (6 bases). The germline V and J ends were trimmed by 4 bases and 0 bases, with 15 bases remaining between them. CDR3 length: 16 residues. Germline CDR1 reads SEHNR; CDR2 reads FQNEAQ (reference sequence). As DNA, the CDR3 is TGTGCCAGCAGCTCCAGGCCCCGGGACAACCAAGAGACCCAGTACTTC. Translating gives CASSSRPRDNQETQYF.

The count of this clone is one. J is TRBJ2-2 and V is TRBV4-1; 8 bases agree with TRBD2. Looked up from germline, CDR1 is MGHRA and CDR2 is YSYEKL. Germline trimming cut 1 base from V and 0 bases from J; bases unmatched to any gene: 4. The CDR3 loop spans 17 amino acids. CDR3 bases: TGCGCCAGCAGCCAAGGGCTAGCGGGTTCGAACACCGGGGAGCTGTTTTTT. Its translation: CASSQGLAGSNTGELFF.